This T cell receptor beta chain derives from a study of blood T cell repertoires in COVID-19 (dated by TCRdb to the early 2020s). Background for the entire study: The collaborator samples originated in the United States, Italy and Spain and spanned the acute and convalescent phases of COVID-19. HLA class I and class II types, where available, came from metadata supplied by the sample provider rather than from assay-based typing. Subjects who had been exposed to COVID-19, were actively infected with it, or had recovered from it provided the deeply sampled blood TCRbeta repertoires that made up the dataset. Samples came from the ongoing ImmuneRACE study (first 160 participants) plus 1,254 subjects from 6 global collaborators. The repertoires were released in a freely available public database meant as a resource for research on the immune response to SARS-CoV-2. The prospective study material was composed of cDNA or gDNA derived from T cells, B-cell-depleted T cells, or PBMCs. The sample metadata nearly always contained a de-identified subject ID, COVID-19 status, age in years and sex.

Samples from volunteer blood donors who had recovered from COVID-19 were contributed by a second Seattle source. Whole blood was collected in K2EDTA tubes by collaborating institutions according to the institutions' own protocols. For TCRbeta analysis, collaborators shipped samples in one of three forms: frozen whole blood, isolated PBMCs, or DNA extracted from either of those sample types. TCRbeta CDR3 regions were amplified from genomic DNA using the immunoSEQ Assay, a bias-controlled multiplex PCR. On the authors' methods: Within the assay, amplification of reference gene primers was used to estimate how many nucleated cells each sample contained. Sequence reads were collapsed and filtered to measure the absolute abundance of every unique TCRbeta CDR3 rearrangement. Productive Simpson clonality was computed per sample as the square root of Simpson's diversity index over productive rearrangements. TCRdb carries this immuneACCESS record with in-frame sequences only. Its versions omit some clonotypes, under half of them owing to an unresolved V gene in the studies checked, with the rest unexplained. Clone size and V and J calls were adopted from that table, with D and trimming inferred from the DNA. For this sample there are a few hundred thousand clones; about 90% appear just once. Under 7.5% of the sample rests with the top ten.

General conclusions and limits of the study: How much clinical and demographic metadata was included differed by source and by participant, and the metadata was provided uncurated.

With regard to this clone: The specificity of this receptor is unknown. No base quality values were provided; no much bigger clone lies one nucleotide off.

The CDR3 goes from the cysteine to the phenylalanine over 13 residues. Only the CDR3 DNA is retained, 39 bases long and in frame from the first base. V loses 6 bases, J loses 3 bases, and the germline ends lie 11 bases apart. From a lookup of the germline V gene, CDR1 and CDR2 are SNHLY and FYNNEI. What was sequenced was peripheral blood. Recombination connected TRBV2 to TRBJ1-1, with the D gene call left open. The TCR sequence derives from a man younger than 35 who had recovered from COVID-19. CDR3 reads: CASSDYLYTEAFF. Here is the DNA: TGTGCCAGCAGCGACTACCTCTACACTGAAGCTTTCTTT.